This TCR beta chain was captured in a study of T cells in Graves' hyperthyroidism and ophthalmopathy. TCR beta CDR3 sequences were amplified from RNA transcripts. TCR CDR3 regions were first amplified by RT-PCR with HTBI primers. TCRdb processed the multiplex PCR reads anew with MiXCR; each CDR3 protein has one entry. The repertoire holds a few hundred thousand distinct CDR3 sequences, with roughly 15% as singletons. The length of the CDR3 is 15 residues. V was clipped by 2 bases and J by 0 bases, with 10 bases between them. In germline, CDR1 is MNHEY, CDR2 SVGAGI. The table lists this clonotype with many counts. Its antigen is undetermined. Orbital computed tomography and thyroid ultrasound, together with serum TRAb and thyroxine and clinical symptoms, were used for diagnoses. Findings and limits, study-wide: The model's output predicted ophthalmopathy at a median of around 6.9 months prior to onset.

The sequence derives from a woman aged 40-49 years with Graves' hyperthyroidism that later progressed to Graves' ophthalmopathy. The chain combines TRBV6-5 with TRBJ1-1; a weak D match, TRBD1 (6 bases). Sequenced input: blood. The CDR3, as DNA: TGTGCCAGCAGTTACAGACAGGAGATGAACACTGAAGCTTTCTTT. Translated: CASSYRQEMNTEAFF.